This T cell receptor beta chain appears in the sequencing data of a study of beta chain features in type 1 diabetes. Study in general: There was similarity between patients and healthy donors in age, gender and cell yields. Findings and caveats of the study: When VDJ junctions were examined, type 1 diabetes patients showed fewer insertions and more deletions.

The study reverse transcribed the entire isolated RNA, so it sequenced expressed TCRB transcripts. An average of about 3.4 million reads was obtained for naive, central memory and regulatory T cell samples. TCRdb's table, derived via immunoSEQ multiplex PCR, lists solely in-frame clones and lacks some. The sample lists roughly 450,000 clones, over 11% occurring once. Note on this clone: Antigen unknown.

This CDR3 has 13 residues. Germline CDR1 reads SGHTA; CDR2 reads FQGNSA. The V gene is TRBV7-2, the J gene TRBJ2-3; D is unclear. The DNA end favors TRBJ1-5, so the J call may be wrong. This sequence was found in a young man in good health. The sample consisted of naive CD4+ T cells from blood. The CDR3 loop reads CASSLAQEATQHF. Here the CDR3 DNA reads TGTGCCAGCAGCTTAGCGCAGGAAGCCACGCAGCATTTT.